Shown below are 5 T cell receptor beta chains from a single sample sequenced in a study of T cell responses to AZD1222 COVID-19 vaccine. Repertoires were generated with immunoSEQ multiplex PCR, while TCRdb's copy carries only in-frame clones and drops some. The sample comprises some 110,000 clones, 89% of which are singletons, and around 19% rests with the top ten. The specimen comprised peripheral blood, sampled on day 0 of AZD1222 vaccination. All receptors derive from an adult in good health.

The chain uses TRBV15 and TRBJ1-2; tentative D call: TRBD1 (6 bases). CDR1 LNHNV and CDR2 YYDKDF come from the germline V gene (reference sequence). V shed 0 bases and J shed 7 bases, with 15 bases lying between them. The CDR3 runs to 15 residues. The chain's CDR3 is CATSRDLAGGTGYTF. The CDR3 DNA is TGTGCCACCAGCAGAGATCTTGCGGGGGGCACTGGCTACACCTTC.

The chain combines TRBV11-2 with TRBJ1-1; TRBD1 aligns across 7 bases. The CDR3 contains 13 residues. The germline V gene encodes CDR1 SGHAT and CDR2 FQNNGV. V shed 5 bases and J 5 bases; nucleotides not matched to a gene: 5. This CDR3 is CASSPYRGTEAFF. The CDR3 bases are TGTGCCAGCAGCCCGTACAGGGGAACTGAAGCTTTCTTT.

Remarks on this clone: The conserved phenylalanine or tryptophan normally closing the CDR3 is absent here, so this likely arose from a read error. The V call is TRBV6-1, the J call TRBJ1-6; D is unresolved. There are 12 residues in the CDR3. CDR1 MNHNS and CDR2 SASEGT come from the germline V gene. V dropped 1 base and J dropped 12 bases, with 7 bases sitting between them. CDR3 coding DNA: TGTGCCAGCAGTGAAGATGTACTACCCCTCCACCTT. It codes for CASSEDVLPLHL.

The rearrangement links TRBV5-5 to TRBJ2-1; tentatively, D is TRBD2 (6 bases). V lost 0 bases and J lost 4, with 8 bases in between. The germline V gene encodes CDR1 SGHKS and CDR2 YYEKEE (reference sequence). CDR3 length: 14 amino acids. CDR3 sequence reads: CASSLGLEYNEQFF. CDR3 nucleotide sequence: TGTGCCAGCAGCTTGGGACTAGAGTACAATGAGCAGTTCTTC. Complete variable domain (other parts from reference TRBV5-5 and TRBJ2-1): DAGVTQSPTHLIKTRGQQVTLRCSPISGHKSVSWYQQVLGQGPQFIFQYYEKEERGRGNFPDRFSARQFPNYSSELNVNALLLGDSALYLCASSLGLEYNEQFFGPGTRLTVL.

The V gene is TRBV7-2, the J gene TRBJ1-1; 10 nucleotides agree with TRBD1. The CDR3 loop spans 14 amino acids. The V and J ends lost 7 bases and 5 bases, in that order; junction bases with no gene match: 7. CDR1 is SGHTA and CDR2 is FQGNSA in the germline V gene. DNA for the CDR3: TGTGCCAGCAAGCGACAGGGGGCAGGGACTGAAGCTTTCTTT. Protein sequence: CASKRQGAGTEAFF.